This TCR beta chain was obtained from a study of shared clonotypes between healthy human individuals. The assay was immunoSEQ multiplex PCR, and TCRdb's table has in-frame clones only and misses some. In the table there are about 690,000 clones, about nine tenths of which are singletons. The CDR3 length is 13 residues. CDR1 is SNHLY, CDR2 FYNNEI, per germline. In regard to this clone: A single base separates this from a much larger clone, so it may be a read error.

Caucasian adults living in Nashville, Tennessee, provided all samples. What CD8 memory combined were CD45RO+ cells and CCR7-negative CD45RA+ TemRA cells. The sequencing sample was made of memory CD8+ T cells from PBMCs. The subset is: CD45RO+ cells pooled with CCR7-negative TemRA cells. V is TRBV2 and J is TRBJ2-3; either TRBD1 or TRBD2 may fit D (5 bases each). The receptor comes from a man younger than 30 in good health. Some clones in this sample may be carry-over from other donors' samples. CDR3: CASSGRGTDMQYF. Here the CDR3 DNA reads TGTGCCAGCAGTGGTCGGGGCACAGATATGCAGTATTTT.